These T cell receptor beta chains were read from a single sample in a study of blood T cells in healthy people across ages. Each CDR3 protein is one row after TCRdb ran MiXCR on the 5' RACE reads. The repertoire holds 750,000 to 950,000 distinct CDR3 sequences, with almost 30% as singletons. The data were also submitted as part of a second study, on T cells of mothers and their children.

The material sequenced was blood. These receptor sequences come from a woman between 40 and 50 years old in good health. Both conserved end residues are part of each CDR3. The D gene is left open where the match is weak. Clone size appears in some rows only: once, few, many, or a class for an expanded clone.

CASSLGAGVEVDTQYF | TGCGCCAGCAGCTTGGGAGCGGGGGTCGAAGTTGATACGCAGTATTTT | TRBJ2-3 | many | TRBD2 | TRBV5-1
CASSARLAGGTTDTQYF | TGCGCCAGCAGTGCCCGACTAGCGGGGGGGACCACAGATACGCAGTATTTT | TRBJ2-3 | - | TRBD2 | TRBV10-2
CASSNYREEQFF | TGTGCCAGCAGCAATTACAGGGAAGAGCAGTTCTTC | TRBJ2-1 | few | - | TRBV7-2
CASSVSGTYEQYF | TGTGCCAGCAGCGTCTCAGGGACCTACGAGCAGTACTTC | TRBJ2-7 | - | - | TRBV7-8
CSVAHGQGYEQYF | TGCAGCGTGGCCCACGGACAGGGGTACGAGCAGTACTTC | TRBJ2-7 | many | TRBD1 | TRBV29-1
CASSPRLAGGTGELFF | TGTGCCAGCAGCCCAAGGCTGGCAGGGGGCACCGGGGAGCTGTTTTTT | TRBJ2-2 | few | TRBD1 | TRBV11-2
CASSTGFEKLFF | TGCGCCAGCAGTACAGGTTTTGAAAAACTGTTTTTT | TRBJ1-4 | few | - | TRBV5-1
CASSERAGESYGYTF | TGTGCCAGCAGTGAGAGAGCAGGGGAGAGCTATGGCTACACCTTC | TRBJ1-2 | - | - | TRBV6-1
CASSLGGGGASQETQYF | TGTGCCAGCAGCTTAGGGGGCGGGGGGGCCTCACAAGAGACCCAGTACTTC | TRBJ2-5 | - | TRBD2 | TRBV7-3
CASSSGQGGEKLFF | TGTGCCAGCAGCTCGGGACAGGGTGGCGAAAAACTGTTTTTT | TRBJ1-4 | many | TRBD1 | TRBV7-9
CAISKGQGGETQYF | TGTGCCATCAGTAAGGGACAGGGTGGAGAGACCCAGTACTTC | TRBJ2-5 | many | TRBD1 | TRBV10-3
CATSDDLLAGGHNEQFF | TGTGCCACCAGTGATGACCTACTAGCGGGGGGGCACAATGAGCAGTTCTTC | TRBJ2-1 | many | TRBD2 | TRBV24-1
CASSSRPGQGPGYEQYF | TGTGCCAGTAGTTCTAGACCGGGACAGGGACCGGGGTACGAGCAGTACTTC | TRBJ2-7 | - | TRBD1 | TRBV19
CASREDLATDTQYF | TGTGCCAGCAGGGAGGACTTGGCCACAGATACGCAGTATTTT | TRBJ2-3 | - | - | TRBV6-2/TRBV6-3
CSVGEVRVTGEKLFF | TGCAGCGTTGGGGAGGTGAGGGTTACTGGCGAAAAACTGTTTTTT | TRBJ1-4 | - | - | TRBV29-1
CASSLVLTLDQPQHF | TGTGCCAGCAGCTTGGTCTTGACACTCGATCAGCCCCAGCATTTT | TRBJ1-5 | few | - | TRBV5-5
CASKEEPQNNEQFF | TGCGCCAGCAAGGAAGAGCCCCAGAACAATGAGCAGTTCTTC | TRBJ2-1 | - | - | TRBV5-1
CASNLVGQGGKRGYTF | TGTGCCAGCAACCTGGTGGGACAGGGGGGGAAGCGAGGCTACACCTTC | TRBJ1-2 | - | TRBD1 | TRBV12-3/TRBV12-4
CASSLTGSQETQYF | TGTGCCAGCAGTTTAACAGGCTCCCAAGAGACCCAGTACTTC | TRBJ2-5 | many | - | TRBV7-9
CVSSSTGLHEQYF | TGTGTCAGCAGCTCTACAGGGTTGCACGAGCAGTACTTC | TRBJ2-7 | few | - | TRBV5-5
CASSLRSGEGQPQHF | TGTGCCAGCAGTTTGAGGTCAGGGGAAGGTCAGCCCCAGCATTTT | TRBJ1-5 | - | - | TRBV27
CASSLVAGGQETQYF | TGTGCCAGCAGCTTAGTAGCGGGGGGACAAGAGACCCAGTACTTC | TRBJ2-5 | - | TRBD2 | TRBV5-1
CASSQVEMVRISGAEAFF | TGCGCCAGCAGCCAAGTAGAGATGGTGCGGATTTCGGGGGCTGAAGCTTTCTTT | TRBJ1-1 | few | - | TRBV4-1
CASSLRQGAGNTIYF | TGCGCCAGCAGCCTTAGACAGGGTGCTGGAAACACCATATATTTT | TRBJ1-3 | - | TRBD1 | TRBV5-1
CASSVGAGTGYGQYF | TGTGCCAGCAGCGTAGGGGCCGGGACAGGCTACGGGCAGTACTTC | TRBJ2-7 | - | TRBD1 | TRBV7-2
CASGDSGTGGYTF | TGCGCCAGCGGCGATTCAGGGACGGGTGGCTACACCTTC | TRBJ1-2 | - | - | TRBV5-1
CSATLGDEKLFF | TGCAGTGCTACGCTTGGAGATGAAAAACTGTTTTTT | TRBJ1-4 | - | - | TRBV20-1
CASSLGGGAYGYTF | TGTGCCAGCAGTTTAGGAGGGGGAGCCTATGGCTACACCTTC | TRBJ1-2 | many | - | TRBV27
CASRPTSGGAGTQYF | TGCGCCAGCCGCCCGACTAGCGGGGGGGCAGGTACGCAGTATTTT | TRBJ2-3 | - | TRBD2 | TRBV5-1
CSARGTQGALGYEQYF | TGCAGTGCTAGAGGGACACAGGGGGCGCTGGGCTACGAGCAGTACTTC | TRBJ2-7 | few | TRBD1 | TRBV20-1
CASSSFSTEAFF | TGTGCCAGCAGTTCATTCTCTACTGAAGCTTTCTTT | TRBJ1-1 | few | - | TRBV28
CASSLGAGLAKNIQYF | TGTGCCAGCAGCTTAGGGGCGGGACTAGCCAAAAACATTCAGTACTTC | TRBJ2-4 | many | - | TRBV7-2
CSAPGASTDTQYF | TGCAGTGCACCGGGGGCTAGCACAGATACGCAGTATTTT | TRBJ2-3 | - | - | TRBV20-1
CSVGGDRGMRINGYTF | TGCAGCGTTGGGGGGGACAGGGGTATGCGGATAAATGGCTACACCTTC | TRBJ1-2 | few | TRBD1 | TRBV29-1
CSVARTSDNEQYF | TGCAGCGTTGCTCGGACAAGCGACAATGAGCAGTACTTC | TRBJ2-5 | few | - | TRBV29-1
CASSQQRTGSGQETQYF | TGTGCCAGCAGCCAACAACGGACAGGAAGCGGACAAGAGACCCAGTACTTC | TRBJ2-5 | - | TRBD1 | TRBV28
CASSTGQNTGELFF | TGCGCCAGCAGCACGGGACAGAACACCGGGGAGCTGTTTTTT | TRBJ2-2 | many | - | TRBV5-1
CASTGVGANVLTF | TGCGCCAGTACAGGGGTTGGGGCCAACGTCCTGACTTTC | TRBJ2-6 | many | TRBD1 | TRBV5-1
CASSPTGQRPQHF | TGTGCCAGCAGTCCGACAGGGCAAAGGCCCCAGCATTTT | TRBJ1-5 | few | TRBD1 | TRBV7-2
CASSAQRGYQVTDTQYF | TGTGCCAGCAGCGCCCAAAGGGGGTACCAGGTCACAGATACGCAGTATTTT | TRBJ2-3 | - | - | TRBV7-9
CASSLESAYNEKLFF | TGCGCCAGCAGCTTGGAGTCAGCTTATAATGAAAAACTGTTTTTT | TRBJ1-4 | - | - | TRBV5-1
CASSQGGVTDTQYF | TGCGCCAGCAGCCAAGGCGGCGTCACAGATACGCAGTATTTT | TRBJ2-3 | - | - | TRBV4-3
CASSLWFMAGDQPQHF | TGTGCCAGCAGTTTATGGTTTATGGCAGGGGATCAGCCCCAGCATTTT | TRBJ1-5 | - | - | TRBV28
CASRQTGGSETQYF | TGCGCCAGCAGGCAAACAGGGGGCTCGGAGACCCAGTACTTC | TRBJ2-5 | few | TRBD1 | TRBV5-1
CSARRGGVNTEAFF | TGCAGTGCTAGAAGAGGGGGTGTGAACACTGAAGCTTTCTTT | TRBJ1-1 | - | - | TRBV20-1
CASSLARTSRTDTQYF | TGCGCCAGCAGCTTGGCCAGGACTAGCAGGACAGATACGCAGTATTTT | TRBJ2-3 | few | TRBD2 | TRBV5-1
CASSNLAGGQKDTQYF | TGTGCCAGTAGCAACCTAGCGGGGGGGCAGAAAGATACGCAGTATTTT | TRBJ2-3 | few | TRBD2 | TRBV19